This TCR beta chain was identified in a study of beta chain features in type 1 diabetes. Study conclusions and caveats: A definitive answer on HLA type influencing TCRB rearrangement was not reached here. Among type 1 diabetes patients, VDJ junctions had fewer insertions and more deletions. Among all four CD4+ subsets, Type 1 diabetes patients had TCRB CDR3s that were moderately but significantly shorter.

The CDR3 length is 15 residues. V was pared by 0 bases and J by 6 bases, with 11 bases between. CDR1 is SGHAT and CDR2 is FQNNGV in the germline V gene. Of the isolated RNA, all was reverse transcribed, and so the sequenced material was expressed TCRB transcripts. Assay: immunoSEQ multiplex PCR; the TCRdb copy retains only in-frame clones and omits some. The table has around 650,000 clones, 12% seen once. In this sample, this clone turned up a few times. Antigen specificity is unknown. A CD45RO/CCR7/CD25/CD127/CD95/CD27 panel sorted naive, central memory, regulatory and stem cell-like memory CD4+ cells. Each sorted fraction was over 95% pure.

The chain has TRBV11-2 and TRBJ1-4; tentative D call: TRBD1 (6 bases). The TCR was taken from a young man with type 1 diabetes. Source material: naive CD4+ T cells from blood. The CDR3, as DNA: TGTGCCAGCAGCTTAGAGGGGGCGGATTATGAAAAACTGTTTTTT. Translating it yields CASSLEGADYEKLFF. Using reference TRBV11-2 and TRBJ1-4 for the parts outside the CDR3, the full variable domain is EAGVAQSPRYKIIEKRQSVAFWCNPISGHATLYWYQQILGQGPKLLIQFQNNGVVDDSQLPKDRFSAERLKGVDSTLKIQPAKLEDSAVYLCASSLEGADYEKLFFGSGTQLSVL.